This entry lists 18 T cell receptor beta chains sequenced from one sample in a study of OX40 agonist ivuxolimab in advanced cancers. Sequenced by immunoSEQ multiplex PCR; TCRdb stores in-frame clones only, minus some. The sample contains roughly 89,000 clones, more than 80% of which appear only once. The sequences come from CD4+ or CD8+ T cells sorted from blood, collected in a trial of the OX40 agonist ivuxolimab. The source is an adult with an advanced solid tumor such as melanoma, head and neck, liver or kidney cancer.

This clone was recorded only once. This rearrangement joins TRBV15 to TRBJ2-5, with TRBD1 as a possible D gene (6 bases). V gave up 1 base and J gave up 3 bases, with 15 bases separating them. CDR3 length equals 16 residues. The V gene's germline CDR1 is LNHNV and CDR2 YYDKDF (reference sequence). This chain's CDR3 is CATSRAARDTKETQYF. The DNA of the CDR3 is TGTGCCACCAGCAGAGCTGCTAGGGACACCAAAGAGACCCAGTACTTC.

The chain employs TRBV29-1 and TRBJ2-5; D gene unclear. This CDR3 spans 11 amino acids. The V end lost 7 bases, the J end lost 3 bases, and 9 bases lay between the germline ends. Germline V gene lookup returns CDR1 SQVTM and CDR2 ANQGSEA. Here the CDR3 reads CSARPEETQYF. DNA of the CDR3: TGCAGCGCCCGGCCTGAAGAGACCCAGTACTTC.

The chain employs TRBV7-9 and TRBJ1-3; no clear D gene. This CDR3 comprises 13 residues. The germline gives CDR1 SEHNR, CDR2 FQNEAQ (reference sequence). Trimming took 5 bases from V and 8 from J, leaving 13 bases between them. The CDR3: CASSVLGTDTIYF. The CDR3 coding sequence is TGTGCCAGCAGCGTATTGGGAACCGACACCATATATTTT. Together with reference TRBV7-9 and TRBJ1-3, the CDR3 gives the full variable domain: DTGVSQNPRHKITKRGQNVTFRCDPISEHNRLYWYRQTLGQGPEFLTYFQNEAQLEKSRLLSDRFSAERPKGSFSTLEIQRTEQGDSAMYLCASSVLGTDTIYFGEGSWLTVV.

Written as DNA, the CDR3 is TGTGCCAGCACACGGACAGGAAACCTCTACGAGCAGTACTTC. This translates into CASTRTGNLYEQYF. V is TRBV28 and J is TRBJ2-7; TRBD1 aligns across 7 bases. The germline V gene has CDR1 MDHEN and CDR2 SYDVKM. This CDR3 is built from 14 residues. The J segment lost 3 bases and the V segment lost 7 bases, leaving 9 bases of the junction unmatched.

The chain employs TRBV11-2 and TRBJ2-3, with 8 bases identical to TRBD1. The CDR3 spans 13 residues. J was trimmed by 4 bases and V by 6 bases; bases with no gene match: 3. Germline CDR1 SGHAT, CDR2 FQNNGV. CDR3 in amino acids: CASRTGVADTQYF. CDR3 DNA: TGTGCCAGCAGGACAGGGGTGGCAGATACGCAGTATTTT.

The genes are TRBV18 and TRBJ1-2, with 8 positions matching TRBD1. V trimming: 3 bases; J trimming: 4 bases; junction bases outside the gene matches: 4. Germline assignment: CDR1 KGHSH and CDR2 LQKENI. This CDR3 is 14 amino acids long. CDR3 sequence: CASSPGQGPYGYTF. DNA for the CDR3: TGTGCCAGCTCACCCGGACAGGGCCCCTATGGCTACACCTTC.

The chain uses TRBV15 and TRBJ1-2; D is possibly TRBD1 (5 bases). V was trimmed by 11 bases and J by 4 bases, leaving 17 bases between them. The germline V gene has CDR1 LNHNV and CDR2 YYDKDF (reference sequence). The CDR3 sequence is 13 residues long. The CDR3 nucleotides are TGTGCCGTTCGGGGAGGGGACTCCTATGGCTACACCTTC. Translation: CAVRGGDSYGYTF.

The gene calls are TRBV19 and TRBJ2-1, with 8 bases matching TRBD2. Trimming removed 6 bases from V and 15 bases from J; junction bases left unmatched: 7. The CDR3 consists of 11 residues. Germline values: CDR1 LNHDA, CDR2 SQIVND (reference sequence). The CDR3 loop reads CASRTGTSWFF. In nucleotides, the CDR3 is TGTGCCAGTAGGACCGGGACTAGTTGGTTCTTC. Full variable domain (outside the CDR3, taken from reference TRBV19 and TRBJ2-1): DGGITQSPKYLFRKEGQNVTLSCEQNLNHDAMYWYRQDPGQGLRLIYYSQIVNDFQKGDIAEGYSVSREKKESFPLTVTSAQKNPTAFYLCASRTGTSWFFGPGTRLTVL.

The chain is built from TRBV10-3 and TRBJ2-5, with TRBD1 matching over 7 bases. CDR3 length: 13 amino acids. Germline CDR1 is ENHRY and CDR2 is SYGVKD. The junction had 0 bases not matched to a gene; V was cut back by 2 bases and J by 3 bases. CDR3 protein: CAISEGTEETQYF. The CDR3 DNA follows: TGTGCCATCAGTGAGGGGACAGAAGAGACCCAGTACTTC.

The DNA for the CDR3 is TGTGCCAGCAGTTTGAGCAGACTAGCTCGACGCGGGAGCTCCTACGAGCAGTACTTC. Amino acids: CASSLSRLARRGSSYEQYF. The chain employs TRBV28 and TRBJ2-7, with 7 bases aligning to TRBD2. The CDR3 is 19 amino acids. The junction had 17 bases not matched to a gene; V was cut back by 3 bases and J by 0 bases. CDR1 MDHEN and CDR2 SYDVKM come from the germline V gene.

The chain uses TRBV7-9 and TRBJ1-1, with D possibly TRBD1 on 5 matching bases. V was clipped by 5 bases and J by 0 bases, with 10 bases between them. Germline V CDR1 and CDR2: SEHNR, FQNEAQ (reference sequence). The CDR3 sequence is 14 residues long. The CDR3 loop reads CASSPPDMNTEAFF. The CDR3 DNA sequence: TGTGCCAGCAGCCCTCCGGACATGAACACTGAAGCTTTCTTT.

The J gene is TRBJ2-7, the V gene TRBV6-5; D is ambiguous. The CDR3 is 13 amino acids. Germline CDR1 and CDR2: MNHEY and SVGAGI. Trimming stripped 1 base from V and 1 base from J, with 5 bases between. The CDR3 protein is CASSYLGSYEQYF. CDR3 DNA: TGTGCCAGCAGTTACTTGGGTTCCTACGAGCAGTACTTC.

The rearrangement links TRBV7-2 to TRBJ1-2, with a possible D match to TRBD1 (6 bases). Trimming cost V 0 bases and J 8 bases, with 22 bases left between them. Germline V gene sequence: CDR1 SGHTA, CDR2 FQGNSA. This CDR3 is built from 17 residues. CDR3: CASSLAGQQGAVRGYTF. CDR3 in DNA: TGTGCCAGCAGCTTAGCAGGCCAACAGGGTGCTGTTCGGGGCTACACCTTC. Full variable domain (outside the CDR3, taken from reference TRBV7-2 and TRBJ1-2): GAGVSQSPSNKVTEKGKDVELRCDPISGHTALYWYRQSLGQGLEFLIYFQGNSAPDKSGLPSDRFSAERTGGSVSTLTIQRTQQEDSAVYLCASSLAGQQGAVRGYTFGSGTRLTVV.

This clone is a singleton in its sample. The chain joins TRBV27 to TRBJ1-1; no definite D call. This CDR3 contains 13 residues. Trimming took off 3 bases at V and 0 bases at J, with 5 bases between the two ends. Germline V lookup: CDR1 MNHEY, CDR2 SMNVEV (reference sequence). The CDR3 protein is CASSLLLNTEAFF. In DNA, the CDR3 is TGTGCCAGCAGTTTGCTCCTGAACACTGAAGCTTTCTTT.

CDR3 nucleotides: TGTGCCAGCAGCCCGACGGGGGCACTAGAGCCCCAGCATTTT. Translated: CASSPTGALEPQHF. The chain employs TRBV5-5 and TRBJ1-5; maybe TRBD1 (6 bases). The CDR3 has 14 residues. The V gene's germline CDR1 is SGHKS and CDR2 YYEKEE (reference sequence). V was cut by 4 bases and J by 8 bases, with 16 bases left in between.

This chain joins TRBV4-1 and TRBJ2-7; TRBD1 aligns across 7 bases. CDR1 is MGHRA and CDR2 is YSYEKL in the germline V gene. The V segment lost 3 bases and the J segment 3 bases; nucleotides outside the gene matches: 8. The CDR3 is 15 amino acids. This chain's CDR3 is CASSHIQGKGYEQYF. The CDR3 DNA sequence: TGCGCCAGCAGCCATATACAGGGGAAGGGCTACGAGCAGTACTTC.

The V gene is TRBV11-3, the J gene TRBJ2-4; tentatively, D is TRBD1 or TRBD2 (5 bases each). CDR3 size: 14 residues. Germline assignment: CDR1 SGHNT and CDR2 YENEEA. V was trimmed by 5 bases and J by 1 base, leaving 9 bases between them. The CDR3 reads CASSAEGAKNIQYF. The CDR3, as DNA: TGTGCCAGCAGCGCAGAGGGGGCCAAAAACATTCAGTACTTC.

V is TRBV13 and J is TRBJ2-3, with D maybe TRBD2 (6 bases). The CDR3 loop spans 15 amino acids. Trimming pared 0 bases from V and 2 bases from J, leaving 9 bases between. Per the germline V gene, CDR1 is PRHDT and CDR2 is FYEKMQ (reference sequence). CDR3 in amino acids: CASSLGGLLTDTQYF. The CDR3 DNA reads TGTGCCAGCAGCTTAGGGGGACTTCTCACAGATACGCAGTATTTT.